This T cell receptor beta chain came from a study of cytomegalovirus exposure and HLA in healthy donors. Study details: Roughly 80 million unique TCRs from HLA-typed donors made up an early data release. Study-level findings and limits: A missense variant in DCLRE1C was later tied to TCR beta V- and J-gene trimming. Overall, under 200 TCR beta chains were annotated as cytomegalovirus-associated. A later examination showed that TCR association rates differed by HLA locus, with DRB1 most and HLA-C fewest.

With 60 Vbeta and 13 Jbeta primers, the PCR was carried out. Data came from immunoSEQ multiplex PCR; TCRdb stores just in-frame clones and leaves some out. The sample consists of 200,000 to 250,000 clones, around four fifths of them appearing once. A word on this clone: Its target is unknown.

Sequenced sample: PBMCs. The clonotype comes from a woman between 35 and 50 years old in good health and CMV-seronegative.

CDR3: CAWSVLLTDTQYF. The CDR3, as DNA: TGTGCCTGGAGTGTACTTCTCACAGATACGCAGTATTTT. The chain uses TRBV30 and TRBJ2-3; D uncertain. Germline lookup yields CDR1 GTSNPN and CDR2 SVGIG (reference sequence). V was clipped by 0 bases and J by 2 bases, with 6 bases between them. The CDR3 runs 13 residues.